One and the same sample provided the 9 T cell receptor beta chains below, sequenced in a study of cytomegalovirus exposure and HLA in healthy donors. PCR primers comprised 60 Vbeta and 13 Jbeta primers. TCRdb's copy holds only in-frame clones and misses some; the assay was immunoSEQ multiplex PCR. Among about 98,000 clones, 70% to 80% were seen once, and the ten largest hold roughly a sixth. Input material: PBMCs. The receptors were gathered from a man aged 55 to 70 in good health and CMV-seropositive.

V gene TRBV7-2 combines with J gene TRBJ2-7, with 9 nucleotides matching TRBD1. The CDR3 is 16 amino acids. CDR1 and CDR2 (germline): SGHTA, FQGNSA. V trimming: 1 base; J trimming: 2 bases; junction bases outside the gene matches: 6. CDR3 nucleotide sequence: TGTGCCAGCAGCTTAGATACAGGGGGCAACCCCTACGAGCAGTACTTC. Its protein product is CASSLDTGGNPYEQYF.

This CDR3 is CASSLAWSDGYTF. In DNA form, the CDR3 reads TGCGCCAGCAGCTTGGCCTGGTCAGATGGCTACACCTTC. The chain uses TRBV5-1 and TRBJ1-2; D is undetermined. The CDR3 extends over 13 amino acids. V lost 0 bases to trimming and J lost 6 bases, with 9 bases between them. Looked up from germline, CDR1 is SGHRS and CDR2 is YFSETQ.

The rearrangement uses TRBV6-6 and TRBJ2-3; a weak D match, TRBD1 (5 bases). Germline-derived CDR1 and CDR2 are MNHNY and SVGAGI (reference sequence). CDR3 length: 14 residues. Trimming shortened V by 6 bases and J by 1 base, and 11 bases separated the two germline ends. The CDR3, as DNA: TGTGCCAGCAGACCTCAGACAGGCACAGATACGCAGTATTTT. Translation: CASRPQTGTDTQYF.

The gene calls are TRBV7-2 and TRBJ2-2; D might be TRBD2 (6 bases). The CDR3 runs 17 residues. The ends were cut back, 4 bases at V and 3 bases at J, with 18 bases in the middle. The germline V gene has CDR1 SGHTA and CDR2 FQGNSA. This CDR3 reads CASSSFLSGEDTGELFF. The CDR3 nucleotides are TGTGCCAGCAGCTCCTTTTTATCGGGGGAGGACACCGGGGAGCTGTTTTTT. The full variable domain, rest sourced from reference TRBV7-2 and TRBJ2-2, is GAGVSQSPSNKVTEKGKDVELRCDPISGHTALYWYRQSLGQGLEFLIYFQGNSAPDKSGLPSDRFSAERTGGSVSTLTIQRTQQEDSAVYLCASSSFLSGEDTGELFFGEGSRLTVL.

The rearrangement links TRBV10-2 to TRBJ2-7, with TRBD2 as a possible D gene (6 bases). Per germline, CDR1 WSHSY and CDR2 SAAADI. With 2 bases removed from V and 9 bases from J, the gap between germline ends came to 11 bases. This CDR3 has 12 amino acids. The CDR3 DNA sequence: TGCGCCAGCAGTGAGGGGGACTCGGCGCAGTACTTC. Its translation: CASSEGDSAQYF.

The chain employs TRBV7-6 and TRBJ2-3; possible D gene TRBD1, 6 bases. The CDR3 sequence is 14 residues long. Trimming removed 5 bases from V and 0 bases from J, with 9 bases in between. Germline CDR1 and CDR2: SGHVS and FNYEAQ. The CDR3 DNA follows: TGTGCCAGCAGCAGGACAGATAGCACAGATACGCAGTATTTT. The encoded protein is CASSRTDSTDTQYF.

This chain joins TRBV5-4 and TRBJ1-2, with TRBD1 identical over 10 bases. The CDR3 spans 15 residues. With V trimmed by 3 bases and J by 5 bases, 7 bases remained unmatched. The germline gives CDR1 SGHNT, CDR2 YYREEE (reference sequence). The CDR3 sequence: CASSSGQGVFYGYTF. The CDR3 bases are TGTGCCAGCAGCTCAGGACAGGGGGTATTTTATGGCTACACCTTC.

The chain carries TRBV7-2 and TRBJ2-5; D not resolved. Germline V gene lookup returns CDR1 SGHTA and CDR2 FQGNSA. The ends were cut back, 0 bases at V and 5 bases at J, with 10 bases in the middle. The CDR3 is 14 amino acids. CDR3: CASSLALAKETQYF. As DNA, the CDR3 is TGTGCCAGCAGCTTAGCGTTAGCCAAGGAGACCCAGTACTTC.

The genes are TRBV7-8 and TRBJ1-3; D remains ambiguous. CDR1 is SGHVS, CDR2 FQNEAQ, per germline. V was clipped by 0 bases and J by 0 bases, with 9 bases between them. The CDR3 runs to 16 residues. The chain's CDR3 is CASSLAVQISGNTIYF. CDR3 bases: TGTGCCAGCAGCTTAGCGGTTCAGATCTCTGGAAACACCATATATTTT.